This T cell receptor (beta chain) originates from a study of blood T cell repertoires in COVID-19 (TCRdb year 2020). About the investigation overall: Samples covering the acute and convalescent phases of COVID-19 were provided by collaborators in the United States, Italy and Spain. The dataset comprised deeply sampled blood TCRbeta repertoires from subjects exposed to, actively infected with, or recovered from COVID-19. Samples came from the ongoing ImmuneRACE study (first 160 participants) plus 1,254 subjects from 6 global collaborators. Sample metadata almost always included a de-identified subject ID, COVID-19 status, age in years and sex. The prospective study material was composed of cDNA or gDNA derived from T cells, B-cell-depleted T cells, or PBMCs. A freely available public database, intended as a resource for researchers studying the immune response to SARS-CoV-2, is where the repertoires were released. Where HLA class I and class II types were available, the types were taken from metadata supplied by the sample provider, not from assay-based typing.

Spanning cysteine to phenylalanine, the CDR3 consists of 12 amino acids. The retained sequence is limited to the CDR3, 36 bases, with the frame set at the first base. V is pared back by 5 bases and J by 8 bases, with 12 bases lying between the germline termini. Sequences WSHSY (CDR1) and SAAADI (CDR2) are obtained from the germline V gene. Results the study describes overall, beyond this receptor: The quantity of clinical and demographic metadata differed by source and by participant and was supplied without curation.

About this clone itself: There is no known antigen for this receptor. Base qualities are not recorded, but no much larger clone differs from it by a single base.

The immunoSEQ Assay, a bias-controlled multiplex PCR, was used to amplify TCRbeta CDR3 regions from genomic DNA. The authors' pipeline ran thus. The number of nucleated cells in each sample was estimated from the amplification of reference gene primers within the assay. Sequence reads were collapsed and filtered to measure the absolute abundance of every unique TCRbeta CDR3 rearrangement. For each sample, productive Simpson clonality was calculated as the square root of Simpson's diversity index across productive rearrangements. TCRdb stores this immuneACCESS table with in-frame sequences only. Part of the clones is absent; in the studies checked, under half of the shortfall reflects unresolved V genes, and no reason is known for the rest. D and trimming come from the DNA, and the V and J calls and clone size come from that table. A total of about 220,000 clones appear in this sample, around four fifths of them only once. Of the sample, 5.2% is held by the ten largest clones.

One collaborating source in Seattle enrolled patients while the patients were actively infected and followed the patients over time throughout the course of disease. Each collaborating institution followed its own protocols to collect whole blood in K2EDTA tubes. Collaborator samples were shipped for TCRbeta analysis as frozen whole blood, isolated PBMCs, or DNA extracted from either sample type. The V gene is TRBV10-2 and the J gene is TRBJ1-2; the D region possibly corresponds to TRBD1 (5 bases align). This clonotype originated in a woman between 70 and 85 years old with COVID-19, enrolled during active disease. The sample comprised peripheral blood. In nucleotides, the sequence is TGCGCCAGCAGTCAGGGAACCTTCGGCTACACCTTC. Its translation is CASSQGTFGYTF.